This TCR beta chain comes out of a study of T cells after yellow fever vaccination (dated by TCRdb to about 2019). With regard to the full study: The SMART-Seq v4 Ultra Low Input RNA kit was used to prepare libraries from fractions with low cell numbers. Bulk TCR alpha and beta repertoires were sequenced longitudinally to track T-cell clones before and after primary and booster YFV17D yellow fever vaccination. The cohort comprised two healthy male donors, one aged 18 to 29 and one aged 30 to 39 years. Blood samples were taken at several timepoints before and after primary and secondary immunization, and bulk PBMC replicates and cell subsets were isolated. What the work shows at the level of the full study, not this receptor alone: The secondary T-cell response was weaker than the primary response but faster, peaking on day 5 instead of day 15. Because only a couple of donors were included in the study, the extent to which the findings can be generalized is limited. Most clones expanded after primary vaccination were re-detected after the booster (around 96% of CD4 and 88% of CD8), suggesting broad memory maintenance. A small share of clonotypes was detected in both CD4 and CD8 compartments, with the overlap likely arising from convergent recombination. Computational filtering was required because FACS-sorted repertoires could contain abundant contaminating clonotypes from the bulk population.

This specimen's treatment or condition label, interpreted: live attenuated yellow fever vaccine strain. At every blood-draw timepoint, two biological replicates of bulk PBMCs were collected. PBMCs were isolated from peripheral blood using a standard Ficoll-Paque protocol. TriZol was used to extract RNA from bulk PBMCs, from CD4 and CD8 fractions, and from dextramer-positive and dextramer-negative fractions. V is shortened by 1 base, J by 2 bases, and the region joining them spans 11 bases. The CDR3 has 15 amino acids, counting the end cysteine and phenylalanine. Only CDR3 DNA is held: 45 bases, read in frame from base 1. Synthesis of TCR cDNA relied on 5'RACE template switching, a step that introduced a universal primer site along with unique molecular identifiers. Priming of cDNA synthesis was performed from both the TCR alpha and TCR beta constant segments. Library amplification involved two PCR steps, and the second step added sample barcodes and sequencing adapters. Sequencing of libraries was performed on Illumina HiSeq 2500 (2x100 bp) or NovaSeq (2x150 bp). The authors' pipeline ran thus. MIGEC handled demultiplexing of reads and collapsing into UMI consensus sequences, while MiXCR performed V(D)J alignment. Clonotypes responding to the vaccine were identified with edgeR on replicate PBMC samples, with the criteria of FDR below 0.01 and a log2 fold change above 5 up to day 15. Each bulk clonotype received a CD4 or CD8 identity based on whether the sequenced CD4 or CD8 repertoire contained that clonotype at higher abundance. TCRdb trimmed public reads at Q25 via fastp, called clones via MiXCR and kept in-frame beta chains. Every entry covers one CDR3 protein and lists the most common genes and DNA from its rows. For this entry, the V and J calls and clone size follow TCRdb and not the study's own pipeline. The sample table lists roughly 310,000 distinct CDR3 sequences, 8.5% to 9% of them with a count of one. Jointly, the top ten make up roughly 18% of the sample.

This clonotype was recorded a few times. It lacks a known antigen. One base away there is no much larger clone; base qualities are not given. The sample consisted of PBMCs, taken on the day of the first yellow fever vaccination. The sequence came from a man aged 18 to 35 who received the YFV17D yellow fever vaccine. The chain joins TRBV12-3 or TRBV12-4 to TRBJ2-5; the D gene remains uncertain. CDR3 reads: CASSLDLLTQETQYF. The nucleotides are TGTGCCAGCAGTTTAGACCTTCTAACTCAAGAGACCCAGTACTTC.